These 2 T cell receptor beta chains came from one sample sequenced in a study of T cells in tumors and immune-related adverse events. Libraries were prepared by immunoSEQ multiplex PCR; TCRdb keeps only in-frame clonotypes and omits some of them. Of around 10,000 clones listed, just under 95% were seen once; the top ten hold about 1.5%. The sequenced sample was lymph node tissue, obtained from a patient treated with anti-PD-1 therapy. These receptors all come from a female donor with metastatic renal cell carcinoma.

The chain couples TRBV6-5 to TRBJ1-5; D is unclear. CDR3 length equals 13 residues. The V end lost 6 bases, the J end lost 0 bases, and 6 bases lay between the germline ends. The germline gives CDR1 MNHEY, CDR2 SVGAGI. The chain's CDR3 is CASRDDSNQPQHF. The CDR3 nucleotides read TGTGCCAGCAGAGACGATAGCAATCAGCCCCAGCATTTT.

A single count supports this clone. The genes are TRBV2 and TRBJ2-1; D is perhaps TRBD2 (6 bases). Germline V gene sequence: CDR1 SNHLY, CDR2 FYNNEI. This CDR3 has 15 amino acids. V was pared by 3 bases and J by 3 bases, with 12 bases between. CDR3 protein: CASSDAAGSYNEQFF. The CDR3 nucleotides are TGTGCCAGCAGTGATGCTGCGGGGAGCTACAATGAGCAGTTCTTC.